The 23 T cell receptor beta chains below were found in one sample sequenced in a study of blood T cell repertoires in COVID-19. Data came from immunoSEQ multiplex PCR; TCRdb stores just in-frame clones and leaves some out. The sample lists some 110,000 clones; about 89% were seen once. Sequences were obtained from peripheral blood. The receptor source for this set is a man aged 40-55 years with acute or convalescent COVID-19.

The chain employs TRBV7-2 and TRBJ2-1, with 7 bases fitting TRBD2. The CDR3 consists of 15 residues. J lost 1 base, V lost 3 bases, and 3 bases had no gene match. Per germline, CDR1 SGHTA and CDR2 FQGNSA. The CDR3 protein is CASSFSSGSYNEQFF. The DNA for the CDR3 is TGTGCCAGCAGCTTTTCTAGCGGTTCCTACAATGAGCAGTTCTTC. Together with reference TRBV7-2 and TRBJ2-1, the CDR3 gives the full variable domain: GAGVSQSPSNKVTEKGKDVELRCDPISGHTALYWYRQSLGQGLEFLIYFQGNSAPDKSGLPSDRFSAERTGGSVSTLTIQRTQQEDSAVYLCASSFSSGSYNEQFFGPGTRLTVL.

The chain uses TRBV4-3 and TRBJ2-5, with 7 bases matching TRBD2. V dropped 0 bases and J dropped 13; count of bases not matched to a gene: 8. Germline lookup yields CDR1 LGHNA and CDR2 YSLEER. CDR3 length equals 13 residues. CDR3: CASSQDREGTRYF. In nucleotides, the CDR3 is TGCGCCAGCAGCCAAGATAGGGAGGGCACTAGGTACTTC.

In DNA form, the CDR3 reads TGTGCCAGCAGCCTCGCCGCCGGGACTAGCGGGAGTGATGAGCAGTTCTTC. Its translation: CASSLAAGTSGSDEQFF. This sequence joins TRBV11-3 and TRBJ2-1; 14 bases fit TRBD2. CDR3 size: 17 residues. V was pared by 5 bases and J by 8 bases, with 11 bases of the junction left unmatched. Looked up from germline, CDR1 is SGHNT and CDR2 is YENEEA.

The chain employs TRBV5-1 and TRBJ1-2, with 8 bases fitting TRBD1. Germline CDR1 and CDR2: SGHRS and YFSETQ. V shed 2 bases, J shed 8 bases, and the junction held 8 bases outside the gene matches. The CDR3 is 14 amino acids. The CDR3 bases are TGCGCCAGCAGCTTCTCGGACAGGGTTGGCGGCTACACCTTC. Its protein product is CASSFSDRVGGYTF.

This clone was found once. V is TRBV30 and J is TRBJ1-1; D possibly corresponds to TRBD1 (6 bases). This CDR3 spans 13 amino acids. Deletions cut 3 bases from V and 7 bases from J, with 15 bases between. Germline CDR1 GTSNPN, CDR2 SVGIG (reference sequence). The CDR3, as DNA: TGTGCCTGGAGCCCCACAGGGCCCGGTGAAGCTTTCTTT. This codes for CAWSPTGPGEAFF.

The chain employs TRBV7-2 and TRBJ2-2, with D perhaps matching TRBD2 (6 bases). This CDR3 has 15 amino acids. Trimming took off 5 bases at V and 1 base at J, with 11 bases between the two ends. The germline gives CDR1 SGHTA, CDR2 FQGNSA. CDR3 nucleotides: TGTGCCAGCAGCGAAGGGACTGTGAACACCGGGGAGCTGTTTTTT. This codes for CASSEGTVNTGELFF.

The chain couples TRBV27 to TRBJ2-7; TRBD1 agrees at 10 bases. CDR1 MNHEY and CDR2 SMNVEV come from the germline V gene (reference sequence). V was clipped by 4 bases and J by 3 bases; unmatched bases: 12. The CDR3 runs 17 residues. CDR3 amino acids: CASSSPPSDRGNYEQYF. CDR3 coding DNA: TGTGCCAGCAGTTCCCCCCCGTCGGACAGGGGGAACTACGAGCAGTACTTC.

The table lists this clone with a count of one. The rearrangement joins TRBV7-2 to TRBJ2-2, with TRBD2 matching 7 bases. Germline-derived CDR1 and CDR2 are SGHTA and FQGNSA. With V trimmed by 6 bases and J by 8 bases, 9 bases remained unmatched. This CDR3 contains 14 residues. The CDR3 is CASRRTSSSGELFF. In DNA form, the CDR3 reads TGTGCCAGCAGGCGGACTAGTAGCTCTGGGGAGCTGTTTTTT.

The chain has TRBV27 and TRBJ2-3, with TRBD1 identical over 8 bases. The germline gives CDR1 MNHEY, CDR2 SMNVEV (reference sequence). The CDR3 consists of 15 residues. V lost 6 bases and J lost 8; bases outside the gene matches: 13. The chain's CDR3 is CASSQTGTGDSTQYF. The CDR3 DNA reads as TGTGCCAGCAGCCAGACCGGGACAGGAGATAGTACGCAGTATTTT.

The gene calls are TRBV18 and TRBJ1-2; D may be TRBD1 (5 bases). CDR3 size: 15 residues. Per germline, CDR1 KGHSH and CDR2 LQKENI. With 3 bases removed from V and 2 bases from J, the gap between germline ends came to 13 bases. CDR3 in amino acids: CASSPTGTSNYGYTF. For the CDR3, the DNA is TGTGCCAGCTCACCCACCGGGACTTCCAACTATGGCTACACCTTC.

The chain couples TRBV18 to TRBJ1-1, with D perhaps matching TRBD1 (5 bases). The germline V gene has CDR1 KGHSH and CDR2 LQKENI. The CDR3 extends over 13 amino acids. V dropped 6 bases and J dropped 10 bases, with 18 bases sitting between them. The CDR3: CASSPGLSAGAFF. CDR3 sequence (DNA): TGTGCCAGCTCCCCGGGACTCTCCGCAGGAGCTTTCTTT.

This chain links TRBV3-1 (or the pseudogene TRBV3-2) with TRBJ2-7; weak D call: TRBD2 (6 bases). CDR1 is LGHDT, CDR2 YNNKEL, per germline (reference sequence). Trimming removed 4 bases from V and 2 bases from J, with 12 bases in between. The length of the CDR3 is 14 residues. The CDR3 coding sequence is TGTGCCAGCAGCCGCACGGAGGGGACCTACGAGCAGTACTTC. It specifies CASSRTEGTYEQYF.

The chain combines TRBV6-1 with TRBJ2-7; D remains unclear. The ends were cut back, 2 bases at V and 4 bases at J, with 15 bases in the middle. Germline V lookup: CDR1 MNHNS, CDR2 SASEGT. This CDR3 is built from 15 residues. CDR3 in DNA: TGTGCCAGCAGTGAATATCCCAGTTTGAATTACGAGCAGTACTTC. Its translation: CASSEYPSLNYEQYF.

V gene TRBV2 combines with J gene TRBJ1-3, with D perhaps TRBD1 (5 bases). CDR3 size: 17 residues. The germline gives CDR1 SNHLY, CDR2 FYNNEI. V shed 7 bases and J shed 0 bases, with 19 bases lying between them. As DNA, the CDR3 is TGTGCCAGCACCAATAATAGACAGCCGAGCTCTGGAAACACCATATATTTT. Protein: CASTNNRQPSSGNTIYF.

CDR3 nucleotide sequence: TGTGCCAGTAGTTTGCCAGGGGCTCAGCCCCAGCATTTT. Translated: CASSLPGAQPQHF. V gene TRBV19 combines with J gene TRBJ1-5, with a possible D match to TRBD1 (6 bases). The CDR3 extends over 13 amino acids. Germline lookup yields CDR1 LNHDA and CDR2 SQIVND (reference sequence). The ends were cut back, 5 bases at V and 6 bases at J, with 11 bases in the middle.

The DNA of the CDR3 is TGTGCCAGCAGCTCCGACGTCAGGGCTGGCTACACCTTC. This sequence encodes CASSSDVRAGYTF. This chain connects TRBV11-2 to TRBJ1-2; tentatively, D is TRBD1 (5 bases). This CDR3 is built from 13 residues. V was clipped by 4 bases and J by 7 bases, with 13 bases between them. Germline CDR1 and CDR2: SGHAT and FQNNGV. Full variable domain (missing parts from reference TRBV11-2 and TRBJ1-2): EAGVAQSPRYKIIEKRQSVAFWCNPISGHATLYWYQQILGQGPKLLIQFQNNGVVDDSQLPKDRFSAERLKGVDSTLKIQPAKLEDSAVYLCASSSDVRAGYTFGSGTRLTVV.

The chain employs TRBV10-1 and TRBJ1-5; 9 bases are shared with TRBD1. V shed 10 bases, J shed 5 bases, and the junction held 12 bases outside the gene matches. The length of the CDR3 is 15 residues. In germline, CDR1 is WNHNN, CDR2 SYGVQD (reference sequence). Here the CDR3 reads CAISIRDRADQPQHF. CDR3 coding DNA: TGCGCCATTTCAATCCGGGACAGGGCAGATCAGCCCCAGCATTTT.

This clone was seen only once. The chain has TRBV30 and TRBJ1-3, with TRBD1 identical over 11 bases. With 8 bases clipped from V and 8 bases from J, the junction kept 2 bases outside the gene matches. Germline CDR1 reads GTSNPN; CDR2 reads SVGIG (reference sequence). The CDR3 spans 11 residues. The CDR3 reads CAGQGADTIYF. The CDR3, as DNA: TGTGCCGGACAGGGGGCTGACACCATATATTTT.

V and J are TRBV15 and TRBJ1-1, with D unclear. Germline CDR1 reads LNHNV; CDR2 reads YYDKDF (reference sequence). There are 14 residues in the CDR3. V lost 1 base to trimming and J lost 1 base, with 7 bases between them. CDR3 sequence reads: CATSRGAGNTEAFF. In DNA, the CDR3 is TGTGCCACCAGCAGAGGAGCCGGGAACACTGAAGCTTTCTTT. The full variable domain, with the rest looked up from reference TRBV15 and TRBJ1-1, is DAMVIQNPRYQVTQFGKPVTLSCSQTLNHNVMYWYQQKSSQAPKLLFHYYDKDFNNEADTPDNFQSRRPNTSFCFLDIRSPGLGDTAMYLCATSRGAGNTEAFFGQGTRLTVV.

In its sample, this clone was seen a few times. The chain uses TRBV5-6 and TRBJ2-3; tentatively, D is TRBD1 (5 bases). The CDR3 loop spans 17 amino acids. Germline CDR1 reads SGHDT; CDR2 reads YYEEEE. The V end lost 0 bases, the J end lost 4 bases, and 18 bases lay between the germline ends. DNA for the CDR3: TGTGCCAGCAGCTTGGCCGGTGGTTCAGGGTATGCAGATACGCAGTATTTT. Protein sequence: CASSLAGGSGYADTQYF.

The chain has TRBV27 and TRBJ2-7; D possibly corresponds to TRBD1 (6 bases). From germline, CDR1 is MNHEY and CDR2 SMNVEV (reference sequence). This CDR3 region has 13 residues. The ends were cut back, 10 bases at V and 3 bases at J, with 16 bases in the middle. CDR3 nucleotides: TGTGCCACCCGGACAGTCAACCACTACGAGCAGTACTTC. Translated, it gives CATRTVNHYEQYF.

Note on this clone: An end of the junction does not agree with germline; a read error may underlie this. The chain combines TRBV7-6 with TRBJ2-3, with D possibly matching TRBD1 (5 bases). The CDR3 is made up of 13 amino acids. Germline CDR1 is SGHVS and CDR2 is FNYEAQ. The CDR3 region has the DNA TGTGCCAGCAGCTTAGTTGGTGGGGCTGAGATTAATTTT. Residues: CASSLVGGAEINF.

This sequence joins TRBV28 and TRBJ1-2; the D is unclear. Trimming removed 5 bases from V and 6 bases from J, with 4 bases in between. The CDR3 is 10 amino acids. Germline CDR1 and CDR2: MDHEN and SYDVKM. CDR3 in amino acids: CASSQNGYTF. CDR3 sequence (DNA): TGTGCCAGCAGTCAAAATGGCTACACCTTC.